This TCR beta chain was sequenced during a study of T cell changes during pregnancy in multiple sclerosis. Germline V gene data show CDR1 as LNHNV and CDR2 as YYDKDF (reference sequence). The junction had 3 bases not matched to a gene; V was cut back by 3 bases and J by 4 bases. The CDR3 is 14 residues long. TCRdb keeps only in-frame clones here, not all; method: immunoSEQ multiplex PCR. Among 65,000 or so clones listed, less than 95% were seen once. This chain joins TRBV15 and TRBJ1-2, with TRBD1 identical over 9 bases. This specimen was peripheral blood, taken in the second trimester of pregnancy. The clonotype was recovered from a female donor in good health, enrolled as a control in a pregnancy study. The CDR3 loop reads CATSSLDRGYGYTF. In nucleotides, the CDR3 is TGTGCCACCAGCAGTTTGGACAGGGGCTATGGCTACACCTTC.